The text below deals with one TCR beta chain. The antigen is unknown. Generated by immunoSEQ multiplex PCR, the TCRdb table keeps only in-frame clones and is missing some. The data show just under 55,000 clones, about 90% seen once. This entry comes from a study of graft-versus-host responses after intestinal transplantation. Study-wide context: Each recipient received a multivisceral, liver-intestinal, or isolated intestinal graft. Induction using anti-thymocyte globulin, followed by tacrolimus and steroids for roughly 3 years, was given to all recipients. Findings and caveats of the study: Marrow from the recipient contained GvH clones, some of which had appeared first in ileum or blood.

With V trimmed by 8 bases and J by 4 bases, 4 bases remained unmatched. Germline CDR1 MGHDK, CDR2 SYGVNS. This CDR3 is built from 13 residues. The chain employs TRBV25-1 and TRBJ1-2, with 10 nucleotides matching TRBD1. This TCR came from a human patient who received an intestinal transplant, so some T cells may come from the graft donor. Sequenced material: PBMCs, taken 650 to 670 days after intestinal transplant. The CDR3 protein is CASLRDRGYGYTF. CDR3 nucleotide sequence: TGTGCCAGCCTCAGGGACAGGGGCTATGGCTACACCTTC.